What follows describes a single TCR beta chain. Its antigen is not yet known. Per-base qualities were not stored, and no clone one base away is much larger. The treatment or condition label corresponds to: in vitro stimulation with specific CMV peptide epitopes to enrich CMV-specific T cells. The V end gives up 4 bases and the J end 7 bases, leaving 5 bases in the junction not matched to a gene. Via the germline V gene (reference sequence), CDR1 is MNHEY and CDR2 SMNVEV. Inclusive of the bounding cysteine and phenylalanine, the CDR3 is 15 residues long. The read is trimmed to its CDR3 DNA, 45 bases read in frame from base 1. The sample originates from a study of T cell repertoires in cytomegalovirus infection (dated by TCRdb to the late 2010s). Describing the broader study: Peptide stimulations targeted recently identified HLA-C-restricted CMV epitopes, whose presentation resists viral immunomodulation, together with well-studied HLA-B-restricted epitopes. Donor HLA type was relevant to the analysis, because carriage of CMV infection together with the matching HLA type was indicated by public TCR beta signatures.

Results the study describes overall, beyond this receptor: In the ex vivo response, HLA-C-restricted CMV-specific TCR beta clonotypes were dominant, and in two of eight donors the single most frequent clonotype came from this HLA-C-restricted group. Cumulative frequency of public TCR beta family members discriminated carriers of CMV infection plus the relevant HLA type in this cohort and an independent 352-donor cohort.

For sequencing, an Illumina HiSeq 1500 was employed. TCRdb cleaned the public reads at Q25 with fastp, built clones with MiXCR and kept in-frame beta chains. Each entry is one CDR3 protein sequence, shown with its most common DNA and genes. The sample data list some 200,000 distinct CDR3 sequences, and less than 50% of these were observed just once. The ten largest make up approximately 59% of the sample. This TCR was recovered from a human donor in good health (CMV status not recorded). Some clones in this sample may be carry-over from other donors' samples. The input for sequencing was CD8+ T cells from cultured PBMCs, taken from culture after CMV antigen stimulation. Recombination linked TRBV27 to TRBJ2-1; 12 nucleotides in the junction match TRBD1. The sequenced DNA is TGTGCCAGCAGTTCCGGGACAGGGGGCCTGAATGAGCAGTTCTTC. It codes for CASSSGTGGLNEQFF.